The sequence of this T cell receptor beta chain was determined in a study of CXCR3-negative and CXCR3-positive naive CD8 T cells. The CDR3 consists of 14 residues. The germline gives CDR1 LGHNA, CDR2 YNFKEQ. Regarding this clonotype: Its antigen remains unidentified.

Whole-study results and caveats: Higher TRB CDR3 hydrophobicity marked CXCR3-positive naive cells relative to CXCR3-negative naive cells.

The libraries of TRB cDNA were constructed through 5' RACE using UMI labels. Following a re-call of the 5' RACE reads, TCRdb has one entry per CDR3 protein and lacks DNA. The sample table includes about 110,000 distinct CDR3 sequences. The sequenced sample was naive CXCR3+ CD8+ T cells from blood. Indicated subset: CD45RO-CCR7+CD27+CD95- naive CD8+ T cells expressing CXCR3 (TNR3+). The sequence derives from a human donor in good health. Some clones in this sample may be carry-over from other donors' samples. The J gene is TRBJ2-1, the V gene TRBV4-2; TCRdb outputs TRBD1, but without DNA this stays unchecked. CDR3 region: CASYPGGGSNEQFF.